A single sample gave rise to the 14 T cell receptor beta chains below, sequenced in a study of T cells in narcolepsy. Produced via immunoSEQ multiplex PCR; TCRdb's table is partial and in-frame only. The sample includes fewer than 40,000 clones, roughly 86% of them seen just once. Material for sequencing was memory (CD45RA-) CD4+ T cells from blood. These receptors all stem from a human donor in good health.

The CDR3 loop reads CASSGQGYGYTF. The CDR3 region has the DNA TGTGCCAGCAGTGGACAGGGCTATGGCTACACCTTC. The chain employs TRBV27 and TRBJ1-2; 8 positions match TRBD1. The CDR3 runs 12 residues. Looked up from germline, CDR1 is MNHEY and CDR2 is SMNVEV (reference sequence). The J segment lost 4 bases and the V segment lost 5 bases, leaving 0 bases of the junction unmatched.

Of note for this clone: The sample holds other DNA sequences that translate to the same CDR3. The V and J genes are TRBV5-1 and TRBJ1-4; D unclear. The CDR3 length is 13 residues. CDR1 is SGHRS, CDR2 YFSETQ, per germline. Trimming took 0 bases from V and 8 from J, leaving 8 bases between them. The CDR3 DNA reads TGCGCCAGCAGCTTGGGAGTTGGGGAAAAACTGTTTTTT. It encodes CASSLGVGEKLFF.

This chain joins TRBV30 and TRBJ1-2, with no clear D. The CDR3 has 13 amino acids. Germline CDR1 reads GTSNPN; CDR2 reads SVGIG (reference sequence). V was shortened by 1 base and J by 2 bases, with 8 bases between the two germline ends. The DNA of the CDR3 is TGTGCCTGGAGTGGATCAGCAAACTATGGCTACACCTTC. The encoded protein is CAWSGSANYGYTF.

The rearrangement joins TRBV5-6 to TRBJ2-2; D remains ambiguous. From germline, CDR1 is SGHDT and CDR2 YYEEEE. The length of the CDR3 is 11 residues. V lost 2 bases, J lost 6 bases, and 2 bases lay in between. The CDR3 DNA sequence: TGTGCCAGCAGCTTCTCCGGGGAGCTGTTTTTT. Translation: CASSFSGELFF.

J is TRBJ2-1 and V is TRBV6-5; TRBD2 agrees at 10 bases. V gave up 2 bases and J gave up 8 bases; unmatched junction bases: 3. This CDR3 is built from 14 residues. CDR1 and CDR2 from the germline V gene are MNHEY and SVGAGI. DNA for the CDR3: TGTGCCAGCAGTTACGTCGGACTAGCGGATGAGCAGTTCTTC. Amino acid sequence: CASSYVGLADEQFF.

This clone was picked up a small number of times. CDR3 sequence (DNA): TGTGCCAGCAGCTCATTCAGAGGACTAGCGTCTAGCACAGATACGCAGTATTTT. Amino acid sequence: CASSSFRGLASSTDTQYF. The rearrangement links TRBV11-3 to TRBJ2-3, with 9 bases aligning to TRBD2. The V segment lost 4 bases and the J segment 0 bases; nucleotides outside the gene matches: 11. CDR3 length: 18 residues. In germline, CDR1 is SGHNT, CDR2 YENEEA.

This chain joins TRBV5-4 and TRBJ1-2; D may be TRBD1 (5 bases). The CDR3 contains 13 residues. Deletions cut 5 bases from V and 6 bases from J, with 14 bases between. Germline V lookup: CDR1 SGHNT, CDR2 YYREEE (reference sequence). The DNA of the CDR3 is TGTGCCAGCAGTCCGACAGATGTGGATGGCTACACCTTC. Protein: CASSPTDVDGYTF.

The rearrangement uses TRBV30 and TRBJ2-3; no reliable D call. Germline V gives CDR1 GTSNPN, CDR2 SVGIG (reference sequence). With 4 bases removed from V and 4 bases from J, the gap between germline ends came to 12 bases. The CDR3 has 13 amino acids. The CDR3 sequence is CAWTYSGSDTQYF. DNA of the CDR3: TGTGCCTGGACCTACAGTGGTTCAGATACGCAGTATTTT.

Points on this clone: The sample has other DNA sequences that encode this CDR3 too. The chain recombines TRBV20-1 with TRBJ1-1, with D uncertain. Germline V lookup: CDR1 DFQATT, CDR2 SNEGSKA (reference sequence). V shed 2 bases and J shed 4 bases, with 5 bases lying between them. This CDR3 has 11 amino acids. The CDR3 sequence is CSARQATEAFF. CDR3 sequence (DNA): TGCAGTGCTAGACAAGCCACTGAAGCTTTCTTT.

The chain uses TRBV7-3 and TRBJ2-1, with D perhaps TRBD1 or TRBD2 (5 bases each). Trimming shortened V by 5 bases and J by 3 bases, and 14 bases separated the two germline ends. This CDR3 contains 15 residues. Per the germline V gene, CDR1 is SGHTA and CDR2 is FQGTGA. CDR3 sequence reads: CASSPRDGNYNEQFF. CDR3 sequence (DNA): TGTGCCAGCAGCCCCCGGGACGGAAACTACAATGAGCAGTTCTTC.

The chain carries TRBV9 and TRBJ2-3; D is ambiguous. The V end lost 0 bases, the J end lost 3 bases, and 2 bases lay between the germline ends. CDR3 length equals 12 residues. The germline V gene encodes CDR1 SGDLS and CDR2 YYNGEE. The CDR3 DNA reads TGTGCCAGCAGCGTAGGAACAGATACGCAGTATTTT. It translates to CASSVGTDTQYF.

V gene TRBV4-1 combines with J gene TRBJ1-1; D remains ambiguous. This CDR3 region has 15 residues. CDR1 MGHRA and CDR2 YSYEKL come from the germline V gene. V gave up 0 bases and J gave up 1 base, with 9 bases separating them. The CDR3 DNA sequence: TGCGCCAGCAGCCAAGATAAGGCAGGGAACACTGAAGCTTTCTTT. This sequence encodes CASSQDKAGNTEAFF.

The J gene is TRBJ1-1, the V gene TRBV27, with D unclear. V was shortened by 2 bases and J by 1 base, with 14 bases between the two germline ends. The CDR3 runs 16 residues. CDR1 is MNHEY, CDR2 SMNVEV, per germline (reference sequence). CDR3 sequence: CASSLNSRQKNTEAFF. The CDR3 region has the DNA TGTGCCAGCAGTTTAAACTCCAGGCAGAAGAACACTGAAGCTTTCTTT.

The chain joins TRBV5-4 to TRBJ2-4, with D perhaps TRBD1 (7 bases). Germline CDR1 and CDR2: SGHNT and YYREEE (reference sequence). The CDR3 is made up of 15 amino acids. V was trimmed by 4 bases and J by 6 bases, leaving 17 bases between them. The CDR3 DNA reads TGTGCCAGCAGCAGCTACACAGGGGAGGCAAACATTCAGTACTTC. Protein sequence: CASSSYTGEANIQYF.